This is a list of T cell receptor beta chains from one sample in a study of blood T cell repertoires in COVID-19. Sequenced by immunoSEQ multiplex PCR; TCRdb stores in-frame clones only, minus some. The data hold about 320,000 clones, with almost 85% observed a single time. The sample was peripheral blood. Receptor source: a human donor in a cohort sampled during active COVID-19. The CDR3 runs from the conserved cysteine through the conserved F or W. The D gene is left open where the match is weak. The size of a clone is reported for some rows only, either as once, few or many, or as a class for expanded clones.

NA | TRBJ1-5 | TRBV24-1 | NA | CATSDGFSNQPQHF | TGTGCCACCTCTGACGGGTTTAGCAATCAGCCCCAGCATTTT
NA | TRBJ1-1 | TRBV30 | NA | CAWRIQGQNTEAFF | TGTGCCTGGAGGATACAGGGACAGAACACTGAAGCTTTCTTT
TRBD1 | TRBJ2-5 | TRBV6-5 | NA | CASSRGQGAETQYF | TGTGCCAGCAGCCGGGGACAGGGGGCCGAGACCCAGTACTTC
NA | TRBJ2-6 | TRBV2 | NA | CASSGGGGDPGANVLTF | TGTGCCAGCAGTGGCGGGGGCGGGGATCCTGGGGCCAACGTCCTGACTTTC
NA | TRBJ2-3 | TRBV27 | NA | CASKLAGDVSTDTQYF | TGTGCCAGCAAGTTAGCAGGGGACGTGAGCACAGATACGCAGTATTTT
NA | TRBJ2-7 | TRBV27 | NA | CASSFAPTGGADEQYF | TGTGCCAGCAGTTTTGCCCCGACAGGTGGGGCAGATGAGCAGTACTTC
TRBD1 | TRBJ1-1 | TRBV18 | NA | CASSPTGFHTEAFF | TGTGCCAGCTCACCGACAGGGTTCCACACTGAAGCTTTCTTT
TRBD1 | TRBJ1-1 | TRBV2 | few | CASSPGQGPTEAFF | TGTGCCAGCAGTCCGGGACAGGGTCCCACTGAAGCTTTCTTT
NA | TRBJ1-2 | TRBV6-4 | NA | CASSDSTGRGRQGYTF | TGTGCCAGCAGTGACTCGACAGGCAGGGGCCGTCAGGGCTACACCTTC
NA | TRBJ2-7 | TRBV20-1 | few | CSASGQGLSYEQYF | TGCAGTGCTAGTGGTCAGGGACTCTCCTACGAGCAGTACTTC
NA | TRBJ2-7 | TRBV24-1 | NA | CATSDSTGGQSEQYF | TGTGCCACCAGTGACTCGACCGGGGGGCAGAGCGAGCAGTACTTC
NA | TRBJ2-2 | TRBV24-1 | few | CATRGTGELFF | TGTGCCACCCGCGGCACCGGGGAGCTGTTTTTT
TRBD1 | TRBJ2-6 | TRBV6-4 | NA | CASSFSGGPGANVLTF | TGTGCCAGCAGCTTCTCAGGGGGCCCTGGGGCCAACGTCCTGACTTTC
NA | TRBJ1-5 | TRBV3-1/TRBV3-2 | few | CASSQEPGSNQPQHF | TGTGCCAGCAGCCAAGAGCCAGGGAGCAATCAGCCCCAGCATTTT
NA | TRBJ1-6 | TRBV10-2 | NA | CASSERGFNSPLHF | TGCGCCAGCAGTGAAAGGGGTTTCAATTCACCCCTCCACTTT
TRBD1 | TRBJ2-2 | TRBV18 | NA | CASLGQALSNTGELFF | TGTGCCAGCCTCGGACAGGCTCTTTCGAACACCGGGGAGCTGTTTTTT
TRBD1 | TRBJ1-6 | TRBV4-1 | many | CASSQDRSVDRGGNSPLHF | TGCGCCAGCAGCCAAGATCGATCTGTCGACAGGGGCGGTAATTCACCCCTCCACTTT
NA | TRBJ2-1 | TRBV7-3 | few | CASSSGQNEQFF | TGTGCCAGCAGCTCGGGACAAAATGAGCAGTTCTTC
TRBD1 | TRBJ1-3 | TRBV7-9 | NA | CASSPRTGGEGNTIYF | TGTGCCAGCAGCCCCCGAACAGGGGGCGAAGGAAACACCATATATTTT
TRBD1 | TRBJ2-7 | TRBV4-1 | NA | CASSPGQGIYEQYF | TGCGCCAGCAGCCCTGGACAGGGTATCTACGAGCAGTACTTC
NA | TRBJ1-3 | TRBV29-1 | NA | CSVNRGYAGNTIYF | TGCAGCGTTAATCGGGGGTATGCTGGAAACACCATATATTTT
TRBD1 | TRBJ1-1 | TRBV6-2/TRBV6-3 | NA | CASSLGGQTEAFF | TGTGCCAGCAGTCTAGGGGGCCAGACTGAAGCTTTCTTT
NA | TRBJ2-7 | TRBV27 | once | CASSLRADTRKTF | TGTGCCAGCAGTTTAAGGGCGGACACCCGAAAGACCTTC
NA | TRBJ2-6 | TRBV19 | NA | CASTGAGANVLTF | TGTGCCAGTACAGGTGCCGGGGCCAACGTCCTGACTTTC
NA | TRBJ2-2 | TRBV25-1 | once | CASSDDPGAGELFF | TGTGCCAGCAGTGACGATCCGGGAGCCGGGGAGCTGTTTTTT
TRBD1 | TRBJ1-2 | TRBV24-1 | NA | CATSGRQGNYGYTF | TGTGCCACCAGTGGTAGACAGGGGAACTATGGCTACACCTTC
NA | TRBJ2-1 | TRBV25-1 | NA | CASSFGNQVYEQFF | TGTGCCAGCAGTTTCGGAAATCAGGTCTATGAGCAGTTCTTC
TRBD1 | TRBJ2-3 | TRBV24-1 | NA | CATRQGALDTQYF | TGTGCCACCAGGCAGGGGGCTTTGGATACGCAGTATTTT
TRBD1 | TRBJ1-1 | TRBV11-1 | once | CASRQTGGPEAFF | TGTGCCAGCAGGCAGACAGGGGGCCCTGAAGCTTTCTTT
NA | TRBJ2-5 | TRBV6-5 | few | CASSYDGETQYF | TGTGCCAGCAGTTACGACGGGGAGACCCAGTACTTC
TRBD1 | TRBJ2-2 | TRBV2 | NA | CASSPGTALNTGELFF | TGTGCCAGCAGCCCCGGGACAGCTTTGAACACCGGGGAGCTGTTTTTT
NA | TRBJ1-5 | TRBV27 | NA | CASRAGLTHQPQHF | TGTGCCAGCAGGGCAGGACTAACCCATCAGCCCCAGCATTTT
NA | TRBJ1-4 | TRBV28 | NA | CASSLLTGKTNEKLFF | TGTGCCAGCAGTTTATTAACAGGGAAGACTAATGAAAAACTGTTTTTT
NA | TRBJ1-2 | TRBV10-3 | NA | CAIWSGENNYGYTF | TGTGCCATCTGGTCAGGGGAGAACAACTATGGCTACACCTTC
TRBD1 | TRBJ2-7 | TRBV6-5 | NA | CASSSDRGDSEQYF | TGTGCCAGCAGTTCTGACAGGGGGGATAGCGAGCAGTACTTC
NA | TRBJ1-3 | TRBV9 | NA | CASSAERADTIYF | TGTGCCAGCAGCGCCGAAAGAGCGGACACCATATATTTT
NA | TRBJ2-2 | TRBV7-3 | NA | CASSLISLSRNTGELFF | TGTGCCAGCAGCTTAATCTCTTTAAGCCGGAACACCGGGGAGCTGTTTTTT
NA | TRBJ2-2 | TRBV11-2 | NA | CASSLAHINTGELFF | TGTGCCAGCAGCTTAGCCCACATCAACACCGGGGAGCTGTTTTTT
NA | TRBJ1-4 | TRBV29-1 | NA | CSVRADGGKLFF | TGCAGCGTCCGGGCTGACGGAGGCAAACTGTTTTTT
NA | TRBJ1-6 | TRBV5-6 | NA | CASSLAGFLIDSPLHF | TGTGCCAGCAGCTTGGCAGGGTTTCTGATCGATTCACCCCTCCACTTT
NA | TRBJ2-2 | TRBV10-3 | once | CAIIARGYANTGELFF | TGTGCCATCATCGCAAGGGGCTACGCGAACACCGGGGAGCTGTTTTTT
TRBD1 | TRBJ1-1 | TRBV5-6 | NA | CASSLAGTGRKAFF | TGTGCCAGCAGCTTGGCAGGGACAGGTCGTAAGGCTTTCTTT
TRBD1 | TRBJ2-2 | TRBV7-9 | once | CASSLAGTGGTGELFF | TGTGCCAGCAGCTTAGCAGGGACAGGGGGCACCGGGGAGCTGTTTTTT
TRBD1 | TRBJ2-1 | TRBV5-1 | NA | CASSSLGQGGNEQFF | TGCGCCAGCAGCTCCCTGGGACAGGGGGGCAATGAGCAGTTCTTC
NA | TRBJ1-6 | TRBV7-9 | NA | CASSPLAESAYNSPLHF | TGTGCCAGCAGCCCTCTTGCGGAAAGCGCCTATAATTCACCCCTCCACTTT
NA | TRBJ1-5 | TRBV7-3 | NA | CASSPPAPARQNSNQPQHF | TGTGCCAGCAGCCCTCCCGCCCCAGCCCGACAGAATAGCAATCAGCCCCAGCATTTT